Given below is one TCR beta chain in context. Antigen specificity is unknown. V was shortened by 3 bases and J by 7 bases, with 20 bases between the two germline ends. CDR3 size: 15 residues. Looked up from germline, CDR1 is SGHNT and CDR2 is YYREEE (reference sequence). With 60 Vbeta and 13 Jbeta primers, the PCR was carried out. Generated by immunoSEQ multiplex PCR, the TCRdb table keeps only in-frame clones and is missing some. The repertoire has 150,000 or so clones, approximately 80% of them found once; the top ten carry around 13%. The data originate from a study of cytomegalovirus exposure and HLA in healthy donors. Overall study context: Falling in the Caucasian-associated ancestry cluster were about 83% of 350 to 400 genotyped donors. Broader study findings: Later analysis placed DRB1 highest and HLA-C lowest in TCR association rates, which differed by HLA locus.

The TCR comes from a man aged 25-45 years in good health and CMV-seropositive. Specimen: PBMCs. The chain combines TRBV5-4 with TRBJ2-7; tentative D call: TRBD2 (6 bases). This CDR3 is CASSYTGTGDREQYF. The CDR3 nucleotides are TGTGCCAGCAGCTACACCGGGACGGGGGATCGGGAGCAGTACTTC.